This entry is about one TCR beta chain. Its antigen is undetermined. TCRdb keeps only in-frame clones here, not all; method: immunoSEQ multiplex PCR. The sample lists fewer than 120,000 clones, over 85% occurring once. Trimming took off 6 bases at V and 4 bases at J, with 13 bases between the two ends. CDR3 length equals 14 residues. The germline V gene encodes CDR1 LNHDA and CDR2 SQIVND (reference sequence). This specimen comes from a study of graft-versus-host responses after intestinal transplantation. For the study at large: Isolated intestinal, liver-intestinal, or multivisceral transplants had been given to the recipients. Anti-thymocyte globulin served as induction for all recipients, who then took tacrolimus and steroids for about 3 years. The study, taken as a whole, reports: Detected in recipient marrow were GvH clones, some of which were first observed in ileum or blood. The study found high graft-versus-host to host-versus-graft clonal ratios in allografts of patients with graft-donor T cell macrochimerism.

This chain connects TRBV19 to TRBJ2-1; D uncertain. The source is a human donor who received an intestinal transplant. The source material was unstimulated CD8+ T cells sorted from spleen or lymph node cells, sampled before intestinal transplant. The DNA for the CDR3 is TGTGCCAGTAGCCCCGCCAGCGTTTACAATGAGCAGTTCTTC. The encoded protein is CASSPASVYNEQFF. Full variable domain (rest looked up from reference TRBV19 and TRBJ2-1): DGGITQSPKYLFRKEGQNVTLSCEQNLNHDAMYWYRQDPGQGLRLIYYSQIVNDFQKGDIAEGYSVSREKKESFPLTVTSAQKNPTAFYLCASSPASVYNEQFFGPGTRLTVL.